This T cell receptor beta chain was sequenced during a study of blood T cell repertoires in COVID-19. Background on the study: From T cells, B-cell-depleted T cells, or PBMCs came the material, which was cDNA or gDNA.

Clones were read by immunoSEQ multiplex PCR, and TCRdb kept only the in-frame ones, dropping some. The profile shows 140,000 to 150,000 clones, more than 75% of them singletons. Looked up from germline, CDR1 is MNHEY and CDR2 is SVGAGI. The V gene lost 7 bases and the J gene lost 4 bases, with 17 bases spanning the gap. This CDR3 has 15 amino acids. Donors were grouped by their self-reported clinical history. This chain links TRBV6-5 with TRBJ2-1, with D perhaps TRBD1 (5 bases). The sequenced sample was PBMCs or T cells enriched from blood (not recorded which). This clonotype was obtained from a woman aged 30 to 39 with acute COVID-19. The DNA for the CDR3 is TGTGCCAGCACGGTGGGTGCAGGGATATACAATGAGCAGTTCTTC. It yields the protein CASTVGAGIYNEQFF.